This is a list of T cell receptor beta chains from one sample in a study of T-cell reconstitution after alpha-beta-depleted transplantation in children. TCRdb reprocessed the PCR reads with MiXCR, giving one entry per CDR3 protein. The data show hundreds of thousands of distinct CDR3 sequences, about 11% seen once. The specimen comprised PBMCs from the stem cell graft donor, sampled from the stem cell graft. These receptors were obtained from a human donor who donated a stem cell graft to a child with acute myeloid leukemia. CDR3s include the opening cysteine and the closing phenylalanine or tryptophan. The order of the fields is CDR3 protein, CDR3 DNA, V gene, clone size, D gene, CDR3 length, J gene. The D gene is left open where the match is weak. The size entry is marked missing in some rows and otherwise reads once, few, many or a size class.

CDR3 protein: CASSLAPSQAYEQYF; CDR3 DNA: TGTGCCAGCAGTTTAGCCCCTAGCCAGGCGTACGAGCAGTACTTC; V gene: TRBV12-3/TRBV12-4; clone size: NA; D gene: NA; CDR3 length: 15; J gene: TRBJ2-7
CDR3 protein: CAWTNGPTSEQYF; CDR3 DNA: TGTGCCTGGACCAACGGGCCCACGAGCGAGCAGTACTTC; V gene: TRBV30; clone size: NA; D gene: NA; CDR3 length: 13; J gene: TRBJ2-7
CDR3 protein: CSAIGSGTGDEKLFF; CDR3 DNA: TGCAGTGCTATCGGATCCGGGACAGGGGATGAAAAACTGTTTTTT; V gene: TRBV20-1; clone size: few; D gene: TRBD1; CDR3 length: 15; J gene: TRBJ1-4
CDR3 protein: CSARTPRGERSEPQHF; CDR3 DNA: TGCAGTGCTAGAACCCCCAGGGGAGAAAGGTCGGAGCCCCAGCATTTT; V gene: TRBV20-1; clone size: few; D gene: NA; CDR3 length: 16; J gene: TRBJ1-5
CDR3 protein: CASGSLAGGADTQYF; CDR3 DNA: TGTGCCAGCGGCTCCCTAGCGGGAGGGGCAGATACGCAGTATTTT; V gene: TRBV28; clone size: NA; D gene: TRBD2; CDR3 length: 15; J gene: TRBJ2-3
CDR3 protein: CSARRRGSSYNEQFF; CDR3 DNA: TGCAGTGCGCGCCGAAGGGGGAGCTCCTACAATGAGCAGTTCTTC; V gene: TRBV20-1; clone size: few; D gene: NA; CDR3 length: 15; J gene: TRBJ2-1
CDR3 protein: CASSQGTTPSYEQFF; CDR3 DNA: TGTGCCAGCAGCCAGGGGACAACCCCCTCCTATGAGCAGTTCTTC; V gene: TRBV3-1; clone size: NA; D gene: NA; CDR3 length: 15; J gene: TRBJ2-1
CDR3 protein: CASSLSTRGRENEQFF; CDR3 DNA: TGTGCCAGCAGTTTATCGACCAGGGGGCGGGAAAATGAGCAGTTCTTC; V gene: TRBV27; clone size: NA; D gene: TRBD1; CDR3 length: 16; J gene: TRBJ2-1
CDR3 protein: CAISEPQGTGNTIYF; CDR3 DNA: TGTGCCATCAGTGAGCCGCAGGGGACTGGAAACACCATATATTTT; V gene: TRBV10-3; clone size: few; D gene: NA; CDR3 length: 15; J gene: TRBJ1-3
CDR3 protein: CASSLGPEPLHF; CDR3 DNA: TGTGCCAGCAGTTTAGGACCGGAACCCCTCCACTTT; V gene: TRBV12-3/TRBV12-4; clone size: few; D gene: NA; CDR3 length: 12; J gene: TRBJ1-6
CDR3 protein: CASSQGPNNEQFF; CDR3 DNA: TGTGCCAGCAGTCAAGGACCCAACAATGAGCAGTTCTTC; V gene: TRBV2; clone size: many; D gene: NA; CDR3 length: 13; J gene: TRBJ2-1
CDR3 protein: CSARTSGRPGEQYF; CDR3 DNA: TGCAGTGCGAGGACTAGCGGGAGGCCGGGCGAGCAGTACTTC; V gene: TRBV20-1; clone size: many; D gene: TRBD2; CDR3 length: 14; J gene: TRBJ2-7
CDR3 protein: CASSPRRGGLNTGELFF; CDR3 DNA: TGTGCCAGCAGTCCCCGAAGGGGGGGCCTGAACACCGGGGAGCTGTTTTTT; V gene: TRBV12-3/TRBV12-4; clone size: NA; D gene: NA; CDR3 length: 17; J gene: TRBJ2-2
CDR3 protein: CASSPKGAGVSDEQYF; CDR3 DNA: TGCGCCAGCAGCCCAAAGGGAGCGGGAGTGTCCGACGAGCAGTACTTC; V gene: TRBV5-1; clone size: NA; D gene: TRBD2; CDR3 length: 16; J gene: TRBJ2-7
CDR3 protein: CASSPRGEDGYTF; CDR3 DNA: TGTGCCAGCAGCCCTCGTGGGGAGGATGGCTACACCTTC; V gene: TRBV21-1; clone size: many; D gene: NA; CDR3 length: 13; J gene: TRBJ1-2